The 4 T cell receptor beta chains given below trace back to one sample, sequenced in a study of CD8+CD57+ T cells in acquired aplastic anemia (dated by TCRdb to the late 2010s). Patients chosen for sequencing had shown expansion of CD8+CD57+ cells by flow cytometry. Sequencing used an Illumina HiSeq 2000. Profiling of TCR beta VDJ combinations and CDR3 sequences used genomic DNA as the template. Using fastp trimming at Q25 and MiXCR clonotype assembly, TCRdb reanalyzed the public sequencing data and kept in-frame beta chains. Entries are consolidated by CDR3 protein sequence, retaining the most common genes and DNA. Here the sample has roughly 250,000 distinct CDR3 sequences; more than 40% occur a single time. Of the sample, under 9% is held by the ten largest clones. Sequences were obtained from sorted CD4+, CD8+, or CD8+CD57+ T cells (not recorded which) from PBMCs. The receptors derive from a human donor with aplastic anemia.

This clonotype came up a few times. The chain links TRBV20-1 to TRBJ2-7, with a possible D match to TRBD1 (6 bases). The V and J ends lost 1 base and 3 bases respectively, with 10 bases between them. Germline CDR1 is DFQATT and CDR2 is SNEGSKA (reference sequence). CDR3 size: 13 residues. CDR3 sequence (DNA): TGCAGTGCTAGAGTGGGCAGGGGCTACGAGCAGTACTTC. As protein: CSARVGRGYEQYF.

This clonotype was seen repeatedly, ten times or more. V and J are TRBV6-5 and TRBJ1-1; D is unresolved. Germline assignment: CDR1 MNHEY and CDR2 SVGAGI. The V gene lost 0 bases and the J gene lost 3 bases, with 8 bases spanning the gap. The CDR3 contains 14 residues. The CDR3 DNA is TGTGCCAGCAGTTACTCCGGGAGGGACACTGAAGCTTTCTTT. Amino acid sequence: CASSYSGRDTEAFF.

This clonotype was detected only a few times. This CDR3 is CAISDLASYEQYF. The CDR3 DNA follows: TGTGCCATCAGTGACTTGGCTTCATACGAGCAGTACTTC. The V and J genes are TRBV10-3 and TRBJ2-7; D is unresolved. The CDR3 is 13 residues long. V lost 3 bases and J 4 bases, leaving 10 bases between the germline ends. CDR1 ENHRY and CDR2 SYGVKD come from the germline V gene.

This clonotype showed up many times. The rearrangement links TRBV19 to TRBJ2-1, with D uncertain. V lost 5 bases to trimming and J lost 8 bases, with 13 bases between them. Germline-derived CDR1 and CDR2 are LNHDA and SQIVND (reference sequence). This CDR3 is 13 amino acids long. The CDR3 coding sequence is TGTGCCAGTAGTTCTCCAGGACCTGATGAGCAGTTCTTC. The encoded protein is CASSSPGPDEQFF.